The 26 T cell receptor beta chains listed next were all sequenced from one sample in a study of T-cell reconstitution after alpha-beta-depleted transplantation in children. Molecular barcoding with unique molecular identifiers was used for the TCRbeta library. TCRdb analysed the PCR reads with MiXCR anew, one entry per CDR3 protein. The sample has approximately 490,000 distinct CDR3 sequences, 12% seen once; the top ten hold roughly 5.4%. Here the sequenced sample was PBMCs from the stem cell graft donor, taken from the stem cell graft. The receptors come from a human donor who donated a stem cell graft to a child with combined immunodeficiency.

CDR3 nucleotide sequence: TGTGCCAGCAGCCCAGGACAGGGACTATCTGGGGCCAACGTCCTGACTTTC. It encodes CASSPGQGLSGANVLTF. The chain carries TRBV11-2 and TRBJ2-6; tentative D call: TRBD1 (8 bases). Germline CDR1 is SGHAT and CDR2 is FQNNGV. The CDR3 consists of 17 residues. V was clipped by 5 bases and J by 1 base, with 15 bases between them.

This clonotype was seen a handful of times. For the CDR3, the DNA is TGTGCCAGCAGCCCACTTAGGGTCGGTGAGCAGTTCTTC. Translation: CASSPLRVGEQFF. The chain is built from TRBV12-3 or TRBV12-4 and TRBJ2-1; no firm D call. The CDR3 runs 13 residues. With 6 bases removed from V and 9 bases from J, the gap between germline ends came to 15 bases.

This clonotype came up many times. The J gene is TRBJ2-5, the V gene TRBV5-1; 13 nucleotides agree with TRBD2. CDR3 length equals 18 residues. Germline trimming cut 4 bases from V and 6 bases from J; bases unmatched to any gene: 15. Germline CDR1 is SGHRS and CDR2 is YFSETQ. The CDR3 loop reads CASSPLWVTSGGLKTQYF. In nucleotides, the CDR3 is TGCGCCAGCAGCCCCTTGTGGGTGACTAGCGGGGGGTTGAAGACCCAGTACTTC. The complete variable domain, with remaining parts taken from reference TRBV5-1 and TRBJ2-5, reads KAGVTQTPRYLIKTRGQQVTLSCSPISGHRSVSWYQQTPGQGLQFLFEYFSETQRNKGNFPGRFSGRQFSNSRSEMNVSTLELGDSALYLCASSPLWVTSGGLKTQYFGPGTRLLVL.

This clonotype occurred many times. CDR3 sequence reads: CASSFFSRSNEQFF. As DNA, the CDR3 is TGTGCCAGCAGTTTTTTCTCGCGGAGCAATGAGCAGTTCTTC. The chain uses TRBV12-3 or TRBV12-4 and TRBJ2-1; D not resolved. The CDR3 has 14 amino acids. V was pared by 3 bases and J by 6 bases, with 12 bases between.

The chain couples TRBV6-1 to TRBJ1-2; a weak D match, TRBD1 (6 bases). There are 13 residues in the CDR3. The V end was cut by 4 bases, the J end by 8 bases, with 14 bases between. Germline-derived CDR1 and CDR2 are MNHNS and SASEGT. CDR3 region: CASSGTDSSGYTF. CDR3 bases: TGTGCCAGCAGTGGGACAGACTCCAGCGGCTACACCTTC.

This clonotype showed up just a few times. The V and J genes are TRBV14 and TRBJ2-7, with 10 positions matching TRBD1. After removal of 0 bases from V and 3 bases from J, the junction contained 2 bases not matched to a gene. The CDR3 totals 15 residues. Per germline, CDR1 SGHDN and CDR2 FVKESK. CDR3 in DNA: TGTGCCAGCAGCCAAGATTGGGACAGGGGCTACGAGCAGTACTTC. It yields the protein CASSQDWDRGYEQYF.

The chain uses TRBV3-1 and TRBJ2-1, with TRBD2 identical over 8 bases. Germline V gene data show CDR1 as LGHDT and CDR2 as YNNKEL (reference sequence). With V trimmed by 3 bases and J by 7 bases, 17 bases remained unmatched. The CDR3 is 18 amino acids. The CDR3 reads CASSQGGWGLGIKNEQFF. As DNA, the CDR3 is TGTGCCAGCAGCCAGGGAGGATGGGGACTAGGTATAAAGAATGAGCAGTTCTTC.

There are many counts of this clonotype. The chain links TRBV6-5 to TRBJ2-5; the D gene is possibly TRBD2 (5 bases). Germline V CDR1 and CDR2: MNHEY, SVGAGI. There are 13 residues in the CDR3. Trimming left V 4 bases short and J 5 bases short, with 11 bases between. CDR3 residues: CASSLRAWETQYF. CDR3 nucleotides: TGTGCCAGCAGTTTGAGGGCCTGGGAGACCCAGTACTTC.

The chain couples TRBV28 to TRBJ2-5; 8 bases are a match to TRBD2. The V gene's germline CDR1 is MDHEN and CDR2 SYDVKM. CDR3 length: 15 residues. V gave up 5 bases and J gave up 5 bases; unmatched junction bases: 10. In DNA form, the CDR3 reads TGTGCCAGCAGTCCCCACCGGGGGGGGCGGGAGACCCAGTACTTC. This sequence encodes CASSPHRGGRETQYF.

The chain has TRBV10-3 and TRBJ2-5; 15 positions match TRBD2. The CDR3 runs 15 residues. Germline loops: CDR1 ENHRY, CDR2 SYGVKD. V gave up 6 bases and J gave up 4 bases; unmatched junction bases: 3. In DNA, the CDR3 is TGTGCCATCAGCAGGACTAGCGGGGGGGTAGAGACCCAGTACTTC. As protein: CAISRTSGGVETQYF.

The rearrangement links TRBV5-1 to TRBJ2-3; D is uncertain. Germline V CDR1 and CDR2: SGHRS, YFSETQ. Trimming shortened V by 1 base and J by 1 base, and 10 bases separated the two germline ends. The CDR3 runs 15 residues. The CDR3 spells CASSLIGIGTDTQYF. The CDR3 DNA follows: TGCGCCAGCAGCTTGATAGGGATAGGCACAGATACGCAGTATTTT. The whole variable domain, filled in from reference TRBV5-1 and TRBJ2-3, reads KAGVTQTPRYLIKTRGQQVTLSCSPISGHRSVSWYQQTPGQGLQFLFEYFSETQRNKGNFPGRFSGRQFSNSRSEMNVSTLELGDSALYLCASSLIGIGTDTQYFGPGTRLTVL.

The genes are TRBV6-5 and TRBJ2-3; 7 bases align to TRBD2. Germline trimming cut 5 bases from V and 5 bases from J; bases unmatched to any gene: 7. The CDR3 is 14 amino acids. Germline CDR1 is MNHEY and CDR2 is SVGAGI. This chain's CDR3 is CASSRLADQDTQYF. CDR3 coding DNA: TGTGCCAGCAGTCGACTAGCCGATCAAGATACGCAGTATTTT.

This clonotype was picked up a small number of times. The rearrangement links TRBV6-5 to TRBJ1-4; tentatively, D is TRBD1 (5 bases). Trimming took 0 bases from V and 6 from J, leaving 14 bases between them. From germline, CDR1 is MNHEY and CDR2 SVGAGI. CDR3 length: 16 residues. Written as DNA, the CDR3 is TGTGCCAGCAGTTACTCCCCGGTGCGGGGGGATGAAAAACTGTTTTTT. Protein product: CASSYSPVRGDEKLFF.

As DNA, the CDR3 is TGTGCCAGCAGTCCCCTGGGGATGACAGATACGCAGTATTTT. Its protein product is CASSPLGMTDTQYF. The chain employs TRBV7-3 and TRBJ2-3; no firm D call. The germline CDR1 and CDR2 sequences are SGHTA and FQGTGA. Trimming took 6 bases from V and 3 from J, leaving 13 bases between them. This CDR3 spans 14 amino acids.

This chain joins TRBV27 and TRBJ2-5; D call uncertain. This CDR3 is 13 amino acids long. Per germline, CDR1 MNHEY and CDR2 SMNVEV (reference sequence). Trimming stripped 7 bases from V and 5 bases from J, with 14 bases between. As DNA, the CDR3 is TGTGCCAGCACCCCTTTATTTGGGGAGACCCAGTACTTC. Its translation: CASTPLFGETQYF.

This clonotype was seen only a few times. The gene calls are TRBV10-3 and TRBJ2-3; 7 positions match TRBD2. The germline V gene has CDR1 ENHRY and CDR2 SYGVKD. With 0 bases clipped from V and 4 bases from J, the junction kept 7 bases outside the gene matches. This CDR3 has 16 amino acids. CDR3 sequence (DNA): TGTGCCATCAGTGAGTCCGGGAGGCCGGTTGCAGATACGCAGTATTTT. This sequence encodes CAISESGRPVADTQYF.

V is TRBV6-1 and J is TRBJ2-1; maybe TRBD1 (6 bases). Trimming stripped 5 bases from V and 0 bases from J, with 14 bases between. CDR3 length equals 16 residues. CDR1 is MNHNS, CDR2 SASEGT, per germline. The CDR3 region is CASSRGTFSSYNEQFF. CDR3 sequence (DNA): TGTGCCAGCAGTAGGGGGACCTTTAGCTCCTACAATGAGCAGTTCTTC.

This clonotype appeared a few times. The CDR3, as DNA: TGTGCCAGCAGCCTTCTCGAGCAGTACTTC. The encoded protein is CASSLLEQYF. The chain has TRBV7-9 and TRBJ2-7; no clear D. CDR1 and CDR2 (germline): SEHNR, FQNEAQ (reference sequence). Trimming removed 5 bases from V and 6 bases from J, with 5 bases in between. The CDR3 consists of 10 residues.

A few counts support this clonotype. The chain combines TRBV7-2 with TRBJ2-7; unclear D gene. The CDR3 sequence is 14 residues long. CDR1 is SGHTA, CDR2 FQGNSA, per germline. V lost 1 base, J lost 7 bases, and 14 bases lay in between. The CDR3 coding sequence is TGTGCCAGCAGCTTAGGGACCTCCGTCGGGGAGCAGTACTTC. Its translation: CASSLGTSVGEQYF.

V is TRBV7-2 and J is TRBJ2-5; the D is unclear. This CDR3 has 13 amino acids. Germline loops: CDR1 SGHTA, CDR2 FQGNSA. Trimming shortened V by 2 bases and J by 5 bases, and 9 bases separated the two germline ends. This CDR3 reads CASSLSVTETQYF. The CDR3 DNA sequence: TGTGCCAGCAGCTTATCCGTCACCGAGACCCAGTACTTC.

This clonotype was seen ten or more times. The chain uses TRBV5-5 and TRBJ2-1, with TRBD2 matching 7 bases. This CDR3 contains 14 residues. With V trimmed by 5 bases and J by 5 bases, 7 bases remained unmatched. Germline V gene lookup returns CDR1 SGHKS and CDR2 YYEKEE (reference sequence). CDR3 sequence reads: CASRFLAEDNEQFF. In nucleotides, the CDR3 is TGTGCCAGCAGATTTCTAGCGGAGGACAATGAGCAGTTCTTC.

The chain uses TRBV11-2 and TRBJ2-2, with D possibly being TRBD1 or TRBD2 (5 bases each). Germline-derived CDR1 and CDR2 are SGHAT and FQNNGV. V was clipped by 4 bases and J by 2 bases, with 11 bases between them. The CDR3 contains 15 residues. CDR3 sequence: CASSYIGGNTGELFF. For the CDR3, the DNA is TGTGCCAGCAGCTACATTGGGGGAAACACCGGGGAGCTGTTTTTT.

This clonotype occurred a few times. CDR3 bases: TGCGCCAGCAGCCCCCGGGAGGGCCCCTCGCGTGGCTACACCTTC. Translation: CASSPREGPSRGYTF. V usage is TRBV5-1 and J usage is TRBJ1-2, with unresolved D. Germline values: CDR1 SGHRS, CDR2 YFSETQ. The germline V and J ends were trimmed by 4 bases and 7 bases, with 20 bases remaining between them. The CDR3 length is 15 residues.

The CDR3 coding sequence is TGTGCCACCAGCAGAGCGAGGGGGAACAACGAGCAGTACTTC. It translates to CATSRARGNNEQYF. The V gene is TRBV15, the J gene TRBJ2-7; D is possibly TRBD1 (6 bases). Trimming took 1 base from V and 5 from J, leaving 12 bases between them. The germline V gene encodes CDR1 LNHNV and CDR2 YYDKDF (reference sequence). The CDR3 is 14 amino acids.

This clonotype came up many times. The chain employs TRBV29-1 and TRBJ1-1; perhaps TRBD1 as D (5 bases). The CDR3 extends over 14 amino acids. Germline V gene data show CDR1 as SQVTM and CDR2 as ANQGSEA. The V and J ends lost 7 bases and 7 bases respectively, with 22 bases between them. CDR3: CSALGGSGHLEAFF. For the CDR3, the DNA is TGCAGCGCTCTTGGAGGAAGTGGACACCTTGAAGCTTTCTTT.

This sequence joins TRBV12-3 or TRBV12-4 and TRBJ1-3; D unclear. V was cut by 4 bases and J by 0 bases, with 4 bases left in between. This CDR3 region has 13 residues. Here the CDR3 reads CASSWDSGNTIYF. The CDR3 coding sequence is TGTGCCAGCAGTTGGGACTCTGGAAACACCATATATTTT.